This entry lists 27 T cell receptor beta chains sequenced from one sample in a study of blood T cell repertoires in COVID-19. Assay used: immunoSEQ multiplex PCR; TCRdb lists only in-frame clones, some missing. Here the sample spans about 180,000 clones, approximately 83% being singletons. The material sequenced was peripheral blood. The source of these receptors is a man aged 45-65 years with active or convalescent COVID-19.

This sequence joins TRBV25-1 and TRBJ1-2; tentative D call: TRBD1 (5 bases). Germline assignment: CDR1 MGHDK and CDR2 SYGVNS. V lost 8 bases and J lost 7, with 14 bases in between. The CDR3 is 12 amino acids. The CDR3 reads CASAGGRGGYTF. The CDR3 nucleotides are TGTGCCAGCGCCGGGGGGAGAGGTGGCTACACCTTC.

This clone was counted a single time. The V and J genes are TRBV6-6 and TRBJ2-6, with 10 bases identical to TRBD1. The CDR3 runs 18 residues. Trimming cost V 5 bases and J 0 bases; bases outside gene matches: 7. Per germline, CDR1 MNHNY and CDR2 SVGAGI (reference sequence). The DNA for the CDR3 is TGTGCCAGCAGTCTCCCGGACAGGGGGGGCTCTGGGGCCAACGTCCTGACTTTC. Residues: CASSLPDRGGSGANVLTF.

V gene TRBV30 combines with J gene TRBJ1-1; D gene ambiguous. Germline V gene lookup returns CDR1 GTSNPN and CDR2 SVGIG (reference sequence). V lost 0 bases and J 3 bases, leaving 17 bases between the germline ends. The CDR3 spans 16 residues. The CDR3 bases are TGTGCCTGGAGTGTATATGCGGGCAGGACGGACACTGAAGCTTTCTTT. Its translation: CAWSVYAGRTDTEAFF.

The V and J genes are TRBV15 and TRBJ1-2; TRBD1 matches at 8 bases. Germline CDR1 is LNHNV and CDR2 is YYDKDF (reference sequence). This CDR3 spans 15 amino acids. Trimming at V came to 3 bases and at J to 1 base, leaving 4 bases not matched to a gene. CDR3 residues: CATSSRTGINYGYTF. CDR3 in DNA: TGTGCCACCAGCAGTAGGACAGGGATTAACTATGGCTACACCTTC.

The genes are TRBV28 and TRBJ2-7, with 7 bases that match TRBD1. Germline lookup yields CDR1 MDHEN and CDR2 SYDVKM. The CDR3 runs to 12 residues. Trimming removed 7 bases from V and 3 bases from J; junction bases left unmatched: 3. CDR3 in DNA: TGTGCCAGCACCTCAGGGGGCTACGAGCAGTACTTC. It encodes CASTSGGYEQYF.

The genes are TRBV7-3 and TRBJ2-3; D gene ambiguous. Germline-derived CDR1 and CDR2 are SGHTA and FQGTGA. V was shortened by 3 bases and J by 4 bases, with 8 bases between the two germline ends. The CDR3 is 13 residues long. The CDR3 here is CASSFEEPDTQYF. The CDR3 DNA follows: TGTGCCAGCAGCTTCGAGGAGCCAGATACGCAGTATTTT.

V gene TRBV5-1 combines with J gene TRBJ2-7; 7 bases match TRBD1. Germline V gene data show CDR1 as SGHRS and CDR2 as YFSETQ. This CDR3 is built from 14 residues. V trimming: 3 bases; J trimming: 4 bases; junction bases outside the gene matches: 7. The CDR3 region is CASSSGTDFYEQYF. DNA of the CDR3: TGCGCCAGCAGCTCCGGGACAGATTTTTACGAGCAGTACTTC.

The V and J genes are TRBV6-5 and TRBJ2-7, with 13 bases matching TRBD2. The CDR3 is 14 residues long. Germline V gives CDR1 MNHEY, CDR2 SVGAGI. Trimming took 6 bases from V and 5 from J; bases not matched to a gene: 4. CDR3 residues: CASRRTSGSDEQYF. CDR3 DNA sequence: TGTGCCAGCAGACGGACTAGCGGGAGTGACGAGCAGTACTTC.

This CDR3 is CASSLDRGAFF. The CDR3 DNA is TGTGCCAGCAGCCTCGACAGGGGTGCTTTCTTT. The rearrangement joins TRBV11-1 to TRBJ1-1; TRBD1 aligns across 8 bases. Trimming took 5 bases from V and 11 from J; bases not matched to a gene: 4. The V gene's germline CDR1 is SGHAT and CDR2 FQDESV (reference sequence). The CDR3 loop spans 11 amino acids.

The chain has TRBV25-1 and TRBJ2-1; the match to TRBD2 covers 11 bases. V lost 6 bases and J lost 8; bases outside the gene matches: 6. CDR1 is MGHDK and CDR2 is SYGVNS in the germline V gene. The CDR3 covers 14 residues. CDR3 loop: CASSPGTSGYEQFF. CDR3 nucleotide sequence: TGTGCCAGCAGCCCCGGGACTAGCGGTTATGAGCAGTTCTTC.

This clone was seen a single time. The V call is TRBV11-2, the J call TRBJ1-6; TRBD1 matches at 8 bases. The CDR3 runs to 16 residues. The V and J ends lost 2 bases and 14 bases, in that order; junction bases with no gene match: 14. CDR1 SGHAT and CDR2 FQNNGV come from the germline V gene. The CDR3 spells CASSLSLGQVPLALHF. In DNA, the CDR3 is TGTGCCAGCAGCTTAAGTTTGGGACAGGTCCCTTTAGCCCTCCACTTT.

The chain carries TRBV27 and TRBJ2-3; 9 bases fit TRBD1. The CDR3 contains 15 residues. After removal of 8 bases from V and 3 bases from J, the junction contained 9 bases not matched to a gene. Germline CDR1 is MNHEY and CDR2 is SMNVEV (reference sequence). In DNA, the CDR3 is TGTGCCAGCTCAGAACCCGGGACAGGGACAGATACGCAGTATTTT. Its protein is CASSEPGTGTDTQYF.

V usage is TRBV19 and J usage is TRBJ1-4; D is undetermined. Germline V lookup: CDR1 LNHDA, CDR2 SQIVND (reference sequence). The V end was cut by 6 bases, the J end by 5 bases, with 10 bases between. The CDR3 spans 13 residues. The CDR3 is CASRAGPNEKLFF. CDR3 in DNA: TGTGCCAGTAGGGCGGGCCCCAATGAAAAACTGTTTTTT.

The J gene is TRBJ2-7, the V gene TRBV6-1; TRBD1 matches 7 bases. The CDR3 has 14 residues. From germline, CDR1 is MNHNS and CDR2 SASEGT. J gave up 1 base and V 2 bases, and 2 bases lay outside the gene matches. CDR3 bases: TGTGCCAGCAGTGAATGGGGACAGTCCTACGAGCAGTACTTC. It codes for CASSEWGQSYEQYF.

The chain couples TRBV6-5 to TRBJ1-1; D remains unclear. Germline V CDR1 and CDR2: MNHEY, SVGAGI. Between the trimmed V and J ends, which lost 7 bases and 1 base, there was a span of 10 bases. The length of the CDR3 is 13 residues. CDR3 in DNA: TGTGCCAGCATTCTGGGCCAGAACACTGAAGCTTTCTTT. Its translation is CASILGQNTEAFF.

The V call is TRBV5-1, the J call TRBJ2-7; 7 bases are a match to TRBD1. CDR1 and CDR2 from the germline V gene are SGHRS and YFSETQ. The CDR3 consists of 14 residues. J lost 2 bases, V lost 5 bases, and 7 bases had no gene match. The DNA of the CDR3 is TGCGCCAGCAGTACGGGACAGCCTCCCTACGAGCAGTACTTC. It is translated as CASSTGQPPYEQYF.

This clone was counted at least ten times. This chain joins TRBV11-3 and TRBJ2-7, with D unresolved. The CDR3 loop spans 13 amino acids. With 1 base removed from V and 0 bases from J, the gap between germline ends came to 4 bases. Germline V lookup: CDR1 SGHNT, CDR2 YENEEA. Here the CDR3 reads CASSLGYSYEQYF. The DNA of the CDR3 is TGTGCCAGCAGCTTAGGCTACTCCTACGAGCAGTACTTC.

The CDR3 DNA reads as TGTGCCAGCAGCTTAGTCCTAGCGGGAGATGTAGGCTACGAGCAGTACTTC. This encodes CASSLVLAGDVGYEQYF. The chain has TRBV7-6 and TRBJ2-7, with 10 positions matching TRBD2. Germline assignment: CDR1 SGHVS and CDR2 FNYEAQ. The CDR3 length is 17 residues. The ends lost 1 base at V and 3 bases at J; junction bases unmatched: 9.

CDR3: CASRPTGAPTNEKLFF. CDR3 DNA: TGTGCCAGCCGACCGACAGGGGCCCCAACTAATGAAAAACTGTTTTTT. The rearrangement uses TRBV11-2 and TRBJ1-4; the match to TRBD1 covers 8 bases. V shed 8 bases and J 0 bases; nucleotides not matched to a gene: 8. CDR3 length: 16 residues. CDR1 is SGHAT, CDR2 FQNNGV, per germline.

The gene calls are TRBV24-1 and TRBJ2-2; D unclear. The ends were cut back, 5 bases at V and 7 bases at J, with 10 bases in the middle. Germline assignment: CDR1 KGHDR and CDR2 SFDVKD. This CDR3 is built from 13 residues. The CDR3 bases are TGTGCCACCAGTGTCTTCGGCGGCGGGGAGCTGTTTTTT. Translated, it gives CATSVFGGGELFF.

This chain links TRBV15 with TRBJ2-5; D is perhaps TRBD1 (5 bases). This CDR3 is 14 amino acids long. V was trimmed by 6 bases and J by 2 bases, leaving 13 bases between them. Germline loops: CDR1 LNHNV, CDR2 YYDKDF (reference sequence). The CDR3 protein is CATSHRGGQETQYF. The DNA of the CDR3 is TGTGCCACCAGTCATAGGGGCGGTCAAGAGACCCAGTACTTC.

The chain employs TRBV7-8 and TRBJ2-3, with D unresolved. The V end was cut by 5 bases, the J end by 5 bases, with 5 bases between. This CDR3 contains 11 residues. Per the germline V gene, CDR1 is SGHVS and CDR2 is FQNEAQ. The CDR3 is CASSPKDTQYF. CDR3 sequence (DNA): TGTGCCAGCAGCCCAAAAGATACGCAGTATTTT.

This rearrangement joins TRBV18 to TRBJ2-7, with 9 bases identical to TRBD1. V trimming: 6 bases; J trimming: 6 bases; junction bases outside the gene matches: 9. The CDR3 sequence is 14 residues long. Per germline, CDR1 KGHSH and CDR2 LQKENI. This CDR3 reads CASSGPGQGGEQYF. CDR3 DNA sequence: TGTGCCAGCTCCGGACCGGGACAGGGAGGCGAGCAGTACTTC. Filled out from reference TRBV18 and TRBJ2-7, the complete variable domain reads NAGVMQNPRHLVRRRGQEARLRCSPMKGHSHVYWYRQLPEEGLKFMVYLQKENIIDESGMPKERFSAEFPKEGPSILRIQQVVRGDSAAYFCASSGPGQGGEQYFGPGTRLTVT.

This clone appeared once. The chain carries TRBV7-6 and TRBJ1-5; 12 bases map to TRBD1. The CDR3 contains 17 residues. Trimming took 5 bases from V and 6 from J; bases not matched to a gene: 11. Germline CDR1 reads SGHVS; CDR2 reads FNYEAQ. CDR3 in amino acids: CASSSRDRGPGSQPQHF. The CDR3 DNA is TGTGCCAGCAGCAGCCGGGACAGGGGGCCCGGGAGTCAGCCCCAGCATTTT. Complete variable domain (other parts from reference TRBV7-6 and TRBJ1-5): GAGVSQSPRYKVTKRGQDVALRCDPISGHVSLYWYRQALGQGPEFLTYFNYEAQQDKSGLPNDRFSAERPEGSISTLTIQRTEQRDSAMYRCASSSRDRGPGSQPQHFGDGTRLSIL.

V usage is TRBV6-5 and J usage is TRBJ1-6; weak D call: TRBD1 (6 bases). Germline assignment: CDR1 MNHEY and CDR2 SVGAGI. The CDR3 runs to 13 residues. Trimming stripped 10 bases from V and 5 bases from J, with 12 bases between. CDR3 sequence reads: CATKRQDNSPLHF. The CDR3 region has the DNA TGTGCCACAAAGAGACAGGATAATTCACCCCTCCACTTT.

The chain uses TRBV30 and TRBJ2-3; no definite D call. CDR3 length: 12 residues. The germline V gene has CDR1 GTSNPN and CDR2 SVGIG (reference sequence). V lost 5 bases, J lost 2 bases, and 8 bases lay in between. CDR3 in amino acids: CAWGPLTDTQYF. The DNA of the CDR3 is TGTGCCTGGGGACCACTCACAGATACGCAGTATTTT.

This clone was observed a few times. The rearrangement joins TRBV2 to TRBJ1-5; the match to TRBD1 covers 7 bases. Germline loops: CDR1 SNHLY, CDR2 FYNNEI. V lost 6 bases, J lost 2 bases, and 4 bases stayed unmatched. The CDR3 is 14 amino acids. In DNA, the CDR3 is TGTGCCAGCAGAGCTCAGGGGGGCAATCAGCCCCAGCATTTT. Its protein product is CASRAQGGNQPQHF.